The text below deals with one T cell receptor beta chain. This sample stems from a study of blood T cell repertoires in COVID-19. Study information: Specimens from acute and convalescent COVID-19 originated in the United States, Italy and Spain. T cells, B-cell-depleted T cells, or PBMCs supplied cDNA or gDNA.

Sequencing used immunoSEQ multiplex PCR; TCRdb keeps in-frame clones, though not all of them. The table lists about 180,000 clones, 87% of them singletons. CDR3 length: 15 amino acids. V was pared by 4 bases and J by 0 bases, with 10 bases between. Germline V gives CDR1 LGHNA, CDR2 YNFKEQ. Source material: peripheral blood. This sequence was found in a woman in her forties or fifties with acute or convalescent COVID-19. The rearrangement uses TRBV4-2 and TRBJ1-3; the D gene is possibly TRBD1 (6 bases). The chain's CDR3 is CASSLDRNSGNTIYF. The CDR3, as DNA: TGTGCCAGCAGCCTAGACAGGAACTCTGGAAACACCATATATTTT.